This section outlines one T cell receptor beta chain sequence together with its context. The data stem from a study of PD-L1 blockade in urothelial cancer. Study background: Blood samples had a median of roughly 140,000 T cells, roughly 83,000 unique TCRs, and clonality roughly 0.088.

PCRs each included synthetic TCR analog templates spiked in. Measured with immunoSEQ multiplex PCR; TCRdb has only the in-frame clones, and not every one. The data contain about 87,000 clones, more than 70% of them seen just once; the ten biggest clones take up more than 0.85%. Time point noted: pretreatment peripheral blood. V lost 5 bases to trimming and J lost 3 bases; unmatched junction nucleotides: 7. From germline, CDR1 is KGHSH and CDR2 LQKENI. CDR3 length equals 15 residues. This chain uses TRBV18 with TRBJ2-1; 7 nucleotides align to TRBD1. This TCR came from a woman of 80 years or more with urothelial cancer. This sample comprised PBMCs, obtained around atezolizumab (anti-PD-L1) treatment. This CDR3 is CASSFRDSLYNEQFF. DNA of the CDR3: TGTGCCAGCTCATTCCGGGACAGTCTCTACAATGAGCAGTTCTTC.